The 22 T cell receptor beta chains presented below share a single source sample, sequenced in a study of CD8+CD57+ T cells in acquired aplastic anemia (dated by TCRdb to the late 2010s). The instrument given in TCRdb is Illumina HiSeq 2000. Profiling of TCR beta VDJ combinations and CDR3 sequences used genomic DNA as the template. TCRdb ran its own pipeline on the public reads, namely fastp trimming at Q25 and MiXCR clone calling, and kept in-frame beta chains. Identical CDR3 proteins give one entry, which carries the most common genes and DNA. A total of 450,000 to 550,000 distinct CDR3 sequences appear in this sample, approximately 32% of them only once. Roughly 0.89% of the sample is taken by the ten largest. The patients picked for sequencing were ones in whom flow cytometry had shown an expansion of CD8+CD57+ cells. The sequenced sample consisted of sorted CD4+, CD8+, or CD8+CD57+ T cells (not recorded which) from PBMCs. The source of these receptors is a human donor with aplastic anemia.

Many counts were recorded for this clonotype. The CDR3 spells CSARDAYEQYF. Written as DNA, the CDR3 is TGCAGTGCTAGAGACGCCTACGAGCAGTACTTC. V and J are TRBV20-1 and TRBJ2-7; D not certain. CDR1 and CDR2 (germline): DFQATT, SNEGSKA (reference sequence). V was trimmed by 0 bases and J by 2 bases, leaving 2 bases between them. The CDR3 consists of 11 residues.

Ten or more counts support this clonotype. The chain is built from TRBV24-1 and TRBJ2-3, with 10 bases lining up with TRBD1. This CDR3 has 14 amino acids. Losses at the gene ends were 4 bases for V and 5 bases for J; bases not matched to a gene: 2. CDR1 and CDR2 from the germline V gene are KGHDR and SFDVKD. The CDR3 DNA is TGTGCCACCAGTGACCGGACAGGGGGAGATACGCAGTATTTT. Translating gives CATSDRTGGDTQYF.

Remarks on this clonotype: The conserved phenylalanine or tryptophan normally closing the CDR3 is absent here, so this likely arose from a read error. This chain links TRBV7-9 with TRBJ1-6, with 8 bases fitting TRBD1. The junction had 5 bases not matched to a gene; V was cut back by 3 bases and J by 10 bases. CDR1 and CDR2 (germline): SEHNR, FQNEAQ (reference sequence). The CDR3 totals 14 residues. CDR3 DNA: TGTGCCAGCAGCTTGGGGTCAGGGGGCTCACCCCTCCACCTT. It translates to CASSLGSGGSPLHL.

As for this clonotype: A read error may explain this, as a much larger clone is one base away. CDR3 in DNA: TGTGCCAGCAGTGAAGCGGGTGGAGATATGCAGTATTTT. It encodes CASSEAGGDMQYF. The chain combines TRBV2 with TRBJ2-3; D remains unclear. This CDR3 is 13 amino acids long. Per germline, CDR1 SNHLY and CDR2 FYNNEI.

The chain recombines TRBV6-1 with TRBJ2-5; weak D call: TRBD2 (6 bases). Trimming took off 7 bases at V and 3 bases at J, with 12 bases between the two ends. This CDR3 has 13 residues. Germline lookup yields CDR1 MNHNS and CDR2 SASEGT. The CDR3 protein is CASTRGGKETQYF. Written as DNA, the CDR3 is TGTGCCAGCACGAGGGGAGGAAAAGAGACCCAGTACTTC.

There are many counts of this clonotype. This chain connects TRBV7-3 to TRBJ1-1; D gene unclear. The CDR3 is made up of 13 amino acids. V was cut by 5 bases and J by 3 bases, with 10 bases left in between. Germline CDR1 reads SGHTA; CDR2 reads FQGTGA. CDR3: CASSQLPDTEAFF. The CDR3 DNA follows: TGTGCCAGCAGCCAACTCCCGGACACTGAAGCTTTCTTT.

The sample holds a few counts of this clonotype. V usage is TRBV28 and J usage is TRBJ1-2; a weak D match, TRBD1 (6 bases). CDR1 and CDR2 (germline): MDHEN, SYDVKM. V lost 7 bases and J 4 bases, leaving 13 bases between the germline ends. The CDR3 covers 13 residues. Here the CDR3 reads CASISGATYGYTF. The CDR3 coding sequence is TGTGCCAGCATCTCGGGGGCCACCTATGGCTACACCTTC.

This chain links TRBV7-2 with TRBJ2-7; D might be TRBD2 (7 bases). The CDR3 runs 14 residues. Germline V gene data show CDR1 as SGHTA and CDR2 as FQGNSA. Trimming stripped 3 bases from V and 2 bases from J, with 11 bases between. CDR3 sequence: CASSFRGGAYEQYF. The CDR3 DNA sequence: TGTGCCAGCAGCTTCAGAGGGGGGGCCTACGAGCAGTACTTC. The variable domain in full, completed from reference TRBV7-2 and TRBJ2-7, reads GAGVSQSPSNKVTEKGKDVELRCDPISGHTALYWYRQSLGQGLEFLIYFQGNSAPDKSGLPSDRFSAERTGGSVSTLTIQRTQQEDSAVYLCASSFRGGAYEQYFGPGTRLTVT.

This chain links TRBV20-1 with TRBJ2-1; D not resolved. The CDR3 length is 12 residues. Germline V CDR1 and CDR2: DFQATT, SNEGSKA (reference sequence). Trimming pared 6 bases from V and 6 bases from J, leaving 12 bases between. The CDR3 coding sequence is TGCAGTGCCGCCGCCGGCGGCAATGAGCAGTTCTTC. Translated, it gives CSAAAGGNEQFF.

A few counts support this clonotype. The chain combines TRBV12-5 with TRBJ1-1; no reliable D call. Trimming took 10 bases from V and 2 from J, leaving 14 bases between them. The CDR3 runs 13 residues. CDR1 is LGHNT and CDR2 is FRNRAP in the germline V gene. The CDR3 loop is CATTDGRNTEAFF. DNA for the CDR3: TGTGCTACCACTGACGGCAGAAACACTGAAGCTTTCTTT.

The chain recombines TRBV11-2 with TRBJ1-2; TRBD1 matches 10 bases. The V gene end was trimmed by 4 bases and the J gene end by 7 bases; junction bases not matched to a gene: 12. The CDR3 covers 16 residues. Germline V gives CDR1 SGHAT, CDR2 FQNNGV. Here the CDR3 DNA reads TGTGCCAGCAGCTCACCCGACAGGGGGCTGGCGGGTGGCTACACCTTC. Its translation: CASSSPDRGLAGGYTF.

This clonotype appeared a few times. V and J are TRBV19 and TRBJ2-3; 13 bases agree with TRBD2. The CDR3 runs to 17 residues. Germline trimming cut 4 bases from V and 6 bases from J; bases unmatched to any gene: 10. Germline lookup yields CDR1 LNHDA and CDR2 SQIVND (reference sequence). The CDR3, as DNA: TGTGCCAGTAGTAATCGGACTAGCGGGAGTTGGTGGGATACGCAGTATTTT. Its protein is CASSNRTSGSWWDTQYF.

In its sample, this clonotype was seen many times. V usage is TRBV20-1 and J usage is TRBJ1-2; no clear D. With 0 bases removed from V and 4 bases from J, the gap between germline ends came to 9 bases. CDR1 DFQATT and CDR2 SNEGSKA come from the germline V gene (reference sequence). The CDR3 extends over 13 amino acids. The CDR3: CSARDESSYGYTF. CDR3 DNA: TGCAGTGCTAGAGATGAGAGTTCCTATGGCTACACCTTC.

On this clonotype: One end of the junction is discordant with germline, which a read error may explain. The chain links TRBV11-1 to TRBJ1-4; 7 positions agree with TRBD1. The CDR3 spans 17 residues. Germline V CDR1 and CDR2: SGHAT, FQDESV (reference sequence). CDR3 bases: TGTGCCAGCAGCATCGGAACAACGGGACAGTATAATGGAAAACTGTTTTTT. Protein sequence: CASSIGTTGQYNGKLFF.

This clonotype was detected a few times. V usage is TRBV7-3 and J usage is TRBJ2-3, with D unresolved. CDR1 and CDR2 (germline): SGHTA, FQGTGA. V lost 1 base to trimming and J lost 5 bases, with 10 bases between them. CDR3 length equals 14 residues. The CDR3 nucleotides read TGTGCCAGCAGCTTAAACGGCTTAGAAGATACGCAGTATTTT. Translating gives CASSLNGLEDTQYF. The full variable domain, its missing parts supplied by reference TRBV7-3 and TRBJ2-3, is GAGVSQTPSNKVTEKGKYVELRCDPISGHTALYWYRQSLGQGPEFLIYFQGTGAADDSGLPNDRFFAVRPEGSVSTLKIQRTERGDSAVYLCASSLNGLEDTQYFGPGTRLTVL.

The CDR3 here is CASSIGSGRGETQYF. The CDR3 DNA reads TGTGCCAGTAGTATAGGGAGCGGTAGAGGGGAGACCCAGTACTTC. The chain uses TRBV19 and TRBJ2-5; maybe TRBD2 (5 bases). V lost 1 base and J 5 bases, leaving 14 bases between the germline ends. This CDR3 region has 15 residues. Per germline, CDR1 LNHDA and CDR2 SQIVND (reference sequence).

This clonotype was seen repeatedly, ten times or more. The chain couples TRBV29-1 to TRBJ1-1; D gene uncertain. This CDR3 has 10 amino acids. V dropped 4 bases and J dropped 7 bases, with 7 bases sitting between them. The germline gives CDR1 SQVTM, CDR2 ANQGSEA. Here the CDR3 DNA reads TGCAGCGTTGGTGGGTATGAAGCTTTCTTT. Translation: CSVGGYEAFF.

This clonotype has a count of ten or more. This chain joins TRBV14 and TRBJ1-2; unclear D gene. With 4 bases removed from V and 5 bases from J, the gap between germline ends came to 8 bases. The CDR3 extends over 12 amino acids. CDR1 SGHDN and CDR2 FVKESK come from the germline V gene. Here the CDR3 reads CASSPSGYGYTF. The CDR3 DNA follows: TGTGCCAGCAGCCCGAGTGGGTATGGCTACACCTTC.

Details on this clonotype: The junction departs from germline at one end; a sequencing error may be responsible. This rearrangement joins TRBV2 to TRBJ1-5; D unclear. Germline CDR1 is SNHLY and CDR2 is FYNNEI. The length of the CDR3 is 13 residues. CDR3 region: CASSRIGDQPQHF. CDR3 nucleotides: TGCGCCAGCAGCAGGATCGGTGATCAGCCCCAGCATTTT.

The chain combines TRBV19 with TRBJ1-4; tentative D call: TRBD1 (5 bases). There are 14 residues in the CDR3. V was pared by 2 bases and J by 4 bases, with 8 bases between. Germline CDR1 is LNHDA and CDR2 is SQIVND (reference sequence). Written as DNA, the CDR3 is TGTGCCAGTAGTATAATCGACAGTAATGAAAAACTGTTTTTT. Its protein is CASSIIDSNEKLFF. Full variable domain (remainder filled in from reference TRBV19 and TRBJ1-4): DGGITQSPKYLFRKEGQNVTLSCEQNLNHDAMYWYRQDPGQGLRLIYYSQIVNDFQKGDIAEGYSVSREKKESFPLTVTSAQKNPTAFYLCASSIIDSNEKLFFGSGTQLSVL.

J is TRBJ2-3 and V is TRBV20-1, with 8 bases aligning to TRBD2. Germline assignment: CDR1 DFQATT and CDR2 SNEGSKA (reference sequence). This CDR3 is built from 15 residues. V shed 2 bases and J 7 bases; nucleotides not matched to a gene: 11. CDR3 DNA sequence: TGCAGTGCTAGATTGGGTGTGGTAGCGGGGTATACGCAGTATTTT. It encodes CSARLGVVAGYTQYF.

Note on this clonotype: A read error is possible here, since a much larger clone lies one base away. The CDR3 region is CATRKRGGANEQFF. The CDR3 bases are TGTGCCACCCGAAAGCGCGGGGGGGCCAATGAGCAGTTCTTC. V usage is TRBV24-1 and J usage is TRBJ2-1; 9 bases align to TRBD2. V gave up 9 bases and J gave up 6 bases; unmatched junction bases: 8. This CDR3 is built from 14 residues. Germline values: CDR1 KGHDR, CDR2 SFDVKD.